The subject of this entry is one T cell receptor beta chain. Its antigen target is currently unknown. No qualities accompany the bases; no much larger clone lies one base away. The data belong to a study of T cell repertoires in ileal Crohn's disease (dated by TCRdb to about 2019). About the full investigation: At the time of surgery, roughly 40% of patients were active smokers, and the median duration of disease was 7.9 years. Surgery was performed for a complication in all patients, with stricturing disease in approximately 60% and penetrating disease in 39%. About half of the patients received postoperative therapy: eleven to twelve received thiopurines and some 20 received anti-TNF agents. Neoterminal ileum biopsies obtained at postoperative colonoscopy were designated as M6 samples. TCR repertoire analysis was done in fewer than 65 Crohn's disease patients from a prospective multicentre cohort. The study ran alongside a multicentre cohort designed to identify predictors of early endoscopic recurrence after ileocolonic resection. A Rutgeerts score above i0 was used to define endoscopic postoperative recurrence. A total of some 150 mucosal samples from about 57 patients were sequenced, collected from several sites on the surgical specimen and at postoperative endoscopy.

For commercial TCRB immunosequencing, about 500 nanograms of biopsy DNA were submitted for each sample. Adaptive Biotechnology amplified the CDR3 regions from genomic DNA with a two-step multiplex PCR designed to control amplification bias. The first PCR used primers for every V and J gene segment; the second PCR added barcodes and Illumina adapters. CDR3 libraries were sequenced on an Illumina instrument. Per the source publication's procedure: Vendor-provided pipelines were combined with custom analysis of raw data in R/Bioconductor under R version 3.3.0. Clonality, ranging from 0 to 1, was calculated as the inverse of the normalised Shannon entropy of all productive clones. High-frequency clones were defined as the share of the repertoire occupied by the top 100 clones, with only clones passing a 95% confidence test being retained. Repertoire diversity was measured with the Simpson index, and overlap between samples was measured with the Morisita-Horn index. TCRdb re-hosts the immuneACCESS table, in-frame sequences only. Its copies lack some clones; in the studies checked, an unresolved V gene accounts for under half of them, and the cause for the rest is not known. That table is the source of V, J and clone size, and D and trimming were worked out from the DNA. Across this sample there are about 13,000 clones, with around 80% seen only once. The ten largest account for about 4.3% of the sample.

Broad study findings and their caveats: Compared with non-smokers, patients who were active smokers at surgery showed a significantly higher proportion of clonal expansions (about 25% vs 18%, p=0.02). Compared with CD4 T cells, sorted CD8 T cells contained more high-frequency clones, which suggests that the mucosal expansions were mostly CD8. Higher high-frequency clone percentages at surgery were associated with endoscopic recurrence; all patients with clonality above 26.8% (18/57) had recurrence. Postoperative endoscopy was performed at varying times within the first year after surgery, with a median delay of approximately 6.6 months. Only a subgroup of patients, of unstated size, had mucosal CD4 and CD8 T cells sorted and sequenced.

Taken from cysteine to phenylalanine, the CDR3 has 15 residues. Only the CDR3 DNA stays, 45 bases, in frame from base 1. V is shortened by 3 bases, J by 0 bases, and the region joining them spans 10 bases. CDR1 and CDR2 are read off the germline V gene as SGHVS and FNYEAQ. Taken with the paper, the label for time point translates to: neoterminal ileum biopsy at postoperative endoscopy, about 6 months after surgery. Adults with ileal or ileocolonic Crohn's disease for whom ileocolonic resection was indicated were considered eligible. Whole ileal mucosal biopsies were kept frozen at -80 degrees C prior to DNA extraction. Genomic DNA was extracted from frozen whole biopsies using a TRizol-based method and was quantified with a NanoDrop 2000 spectrophotometer.

The sequencing input was ileal tissue. This clonotype originated in an adult with Crohn's disease. The sequence is built from TRBV7-6 and TRBJ2-3; the D gene identity is not certain. The CDR3 loop reads CASSFDSESTDTQYF. At the DNA level, the sequence is TGTGCCAGCAGCTTTGACTCGGAAAGCACAGATACGCAGTATTTT.